One T cell receptor (beta chain) is described in this entry. The antigen is undetermined. Anyone with autoimmune disease history or systemic immunosuppression was excluded. The source of the sample is a study of OX40 agonist ivuxolimab in advanced cancers. Study-level background: Ivuxolimab, an agonistic anti-OX40 (CD134) antibody, was given to patients.

Study-wide points: CD4+ T cells averaged fewer expanded clones than CD8+ T cells. At doses 0.1 to 3.0 mg/kg, CD4+ and CD8+ clones expanded.

Measured with immunoSEQ multiplex PCR; TCRdb has only the in-frame clones, and not every one. Of 65,000 to 70,000 clones listed, approximately 90% are singletons. Trimming cost V 5 bases and J 0 bases, with 11 bases left between them. Germline loops: CDR1 MNHEY, CDR2 SVGAGI. There are 14 residues in the CDR3. This specimen consisted of CD4+ or CD8+ T cells sorted from blood, obtained in a trial of the OX40 agonist ivuxolimab. J is TRBJ2-7 and V is TRBV6-5; TRBD2 might be the D (6 bases). The source is an adult with an advanced solid tumor such as melanoma, head and neck, liver or kidney cancer. The CDR3 region is CASSAGGPSYEQYF. CDR3 bases: TGTGCCAGCAGTGCCGGGGGACCCTCCTACGAGCAGTACTTC.